The 28 T cell receptor beta chains below come from one sample, sequenced in a study of blood T cell repertoires in COVID-19 (dated by TCRdb to the early 2020s). Library method: the immunoSEQ multiplex PCR assay. Entries here come from immuneACCESS through TCRdb and include only in-frame sequences with V and J called. Some clones fail to appear in such tables; in the studies checked, an unresolved V gene covers under half of the shortfall, and the cause of the remainder is unknown. This sample comprises fewer than 250,000 clones, roughly 86% of them detected only once. The leading ten clones occupy under 2% of the sample. Sequencing was carried out using peripheral blood. The source is an older woman who had recovered from COVID-19.

CDR3 sequence: CASSAGTGGSNQPQHF. CDR3 coding DNA: TGTGCCAGCAGCGCAGGGACAGGGGGTAGCAATCAGCCCCAGCATTTT. V and J are TRBV9 and TRBJ1-5; 11 bases fit TRBD1. Per the germline V gene, CDR1 is SGDLS and CDR2 is YYNGEE. Losses at the gene ends were 3 bases for V and 0 bases for J; bases not matched to a gene: 2. This CDR3 contains 16 residues. The full variable domain, its missing parts supplied by reference TRBV9 and TRBJ1-5, is DSGVTQTPKHLITATGQRVTLRCSPRSGDLSVYWYQQSLDQGLQFLIQYYNGEERAKGNILERFSAQQFPDLHSELNLSSLELGDSALYFCASSAGTGGSNQPQHFGDGTRLSIL.

The genes are TRBV28 and TRBJ2-7; no clear D. The CDR3 runs to 11 residues. V was pared by 6 bases and J by 2 bases, with 5 bases between. The germline gives CDR1 MDHEN, CDR2 SYDVKM. In nucleotides, the CDR3 is TGTGCCAGCAGACGGGCCTACGAGCAGTACTTC. Protein: CASRRAYEQYF.

The chain recombines TRBV27 with TRBJ1-2; the D gene is possibly TRBD1 (6 bases). V lost 5 bases and J 3 bases, leaving 10 bases between the germline ends. CDR1 is MNHEY and CDR2 is SMNVEV in the germline V gene (reference sequence). This CDR3 has 13 amino acids. In nucleotides, the CDR3 is TGTGCCAGCAGTCTGACAGGCTACTATGGCTACACCTTC. Translated: CASSLTGYYGYTF.

This chain joins TRBV7-3 and TRBJ1-2; the D gene is possibly TRBD1 (5 bases). CDR3 length: 13 amino acids. Germline CDR1 SGHTA, CDR2 FQGTGA. The V end was cut by 1 base, the J end by 4 bases, with 7 bases between. The CDR3, as DNA: TGTGCCAGCAGCTTAATCACAGGCTATGGCTACACCTTC. Translating it yields CASSLITGYGYTF.

The V call is TRBV19, the J call TRBJ1-1; TRBD1 might be the D (5 bases). V shed 5 bases and J shed 0 bases, with 13 bases lying between them. This CDR3 is built from 15 residues. Germline V gene data show CDR1 as LNHDA and CDR2 as SQIVND (reference sequence). CDR3 protein: CASSLRTKMNTEAFF. The DNA for the CDR3 is TGTGCCAGTAGTCTTCGGACAAAGATGAACACTGAAGCTTTCTTT.

The J gene is TRBJ2-3, the V gene TRBV29-1, with 7 bases that match TRBD1. CDR1 and CDR2 (germline): SQVTM, ANQGSEA. The ends lost 1 base at V and 3 bases at J; junction bases unmatched: 4. The CDR3 contains 14 residues. DNA for the CDR3: TGCAGCGTTGAAGTCAACAGGGGAACAGATACGCAGTATTTT. Translated, it gives CSVEVNRGTDTQYF.

This chain uses TRBV7-9 with TRBJ2-1; TRBD1 matches at 7 bases. This CDR3 is 15 amino acids long. The germline gives CDR1 SEHNR, CDR2 FQNEAQ (reference sequence). V shed 0 bases, J shed 2 bases, and the junction held 1 base outside the gene matches. The CDR3 DNA follows: TGTGCCAGCAGCTTAGCGCAGGGGGCCTACAATGAGCAGTTCTTC. Translating gives CASSLAQGAYNEQFF. The full variable domain, with the rest looked up from reference TRBV7-9 and TRBJ2-1, is DTGVSQNPRHKITKRGQNVTFRCDPISEHNRLYWYRQTLGQGPEFLTYFQNEAQLEKSRLLSDRFSAERPKGSFSTLEIQRTEQGDSAMYLCASSLAQGAYNEQFFGPGTRLTVL.

The rearrangement uses TRBV18 and TRBJ2-7, with 8 bases fitting TRBD1. Germline V gives CDR1 KGHSH, CDR2 LQKENI. The CDR3 spans 15 residues. J was trimmed by 4 bases and V by 3 bases; bases with no gene match: 8. The CDR3 bases are TGTGCCAGCTCACCGATCCGGGACAGGAATTACGAGCAGTACTTC. This codes for CASSPIRDRNYEQYF.

The rearrangement uses TRBV5-6 and TRBJ2-5; tentatively, D is TRBD2 (7 bases). Per the germline V gene, CDR1 is SGHDT and CDR2 is YYEEEE. Trimming removed 4 bases at V and 4 bases at J, with 20 bases between. This CDR3 has 16 amino acids. The CDR3 region is CASSAFRGAEVETQYF. CDR3 bases: TGTGCCAGCAGCGCGTTTCGGGGGGCCGAGGTAGAGACCCAGTACTTC.

This chain links TRBV28 with TRBJ1-1; TRBD1 agrees at 10 bases. Germline values: CDR1 MDHEN, CDR2 SYDVKM. Germline trimming cut 6 bases from V and 4 bases from J; bases unmatched to any gene: 8. This CDR3 comprises 15 residues. CDR3 amino acids: CASRSGTGDSTEAFF. The CDR3 nucleotides are TGTGCCAGCAGATCGGGGACAGGGGATAGCACTGAAGCTTTCTTT.

In this sample, this clone turned up a few times. J is TRBJ1-2 and V is TRBV7-8, with D perhaps TRBD1 (6 bases). The V and J ends lost 5 bases and 4 bases respectively, with 8 bases between them. CDR1 SGHVS and CDR2 FQNEAQ come from the germline V gene. CDR3 length: 12 amino acids. The CDR3 DNA follows: TGTGCCAGCAGCCAGGACAGCTATGGCTACACCTTC. Translation: CASSQDSYGYTF.

This sequence joins TRBV5-5 and TRBJ1-6; D is possibly TRBD1 (6 bases). The CDR3 contains 16 residues. V was pared by 4 bases and J by 8 bases, with 19 bases between. CDR1 SGHKS and CDR2 YYEKEE come from the germline V gene (reference sequence). The chain's CDR3 is CASSVSRGIGDSPLHF. CDR3 nucleotides: TGTGCCAGCAGCGTAAGCAGGGGAATCGGTGATTCACCCCTCCACTTT.

This chain uses TRBV10-3 with TRBJ1-5, with a weak D call TRBD1 (6 bases). CDR1 is ENHRY and CDR2 is SYGVKD in the germline V gene. The CDR3 sequence is 15 residues long. Trimming shortened V by 0 bases and J by 6 bases, and 12 bases separated the two germline ends. The CDR3, as DNA: TGTGCCATCAGTGAGTCAGCAGGGGTGGGTCAGCCCCAGCATTTT. Its protein product is CAISESAGVGQPQHF.

The chain carries TRBV12-5 and TRBJ1-1, with 10 nucleotides matching TRBD1. Per germline, CDR1 LGHNT and CDR2 FRNRAP. The CDR3 spans 15 residues. Trimming removed 2 bases from V and 4 bases from J; junction bases left unmatched: 4. The CDR3 here is CASGLYGTGVTEAFF. The CDR3 DNA follows: TGTGCTAGTGGTTTGTACGGGACAGGGGTCACTGAAGCTTTCTTT.

The chain employs TRBV9 and TRBJ2-2, with 8 bases fitting TRBD2. The junction had 10 bases not matched to a gene; V was cut back by 4 bases and J by 5 bases. Germline CDR1 is SGDLS and CDR2 is YYNGEE. The CDR3 covers 16 residues. The CDR3 nucleotides are TGTGCCAGCAGCCCATCGGAGCGGGGGTGGACCGGGGAGCTGTTTTTT. Protein sequence: CASSPSERGWTGELFF.

V gene TRBV5-1 combines with J gene TRBJ2-3, with TRBD1 as a possible D gene (6 bases). Deletions cut 5 bases from V and 5 bases from J, with 12 bases between. From germline, CDR1 is SGHRS and CDR2 YFSETQ. CDR3 length: 13 residues. CDR3 nucleotide sequence: TGCGCCAGCAGACCTGAGGGGGTAGATACGCAGTATTTT. Protein: CASRPEGVDTQYF.

The sample holds one count of this clone. The V call is TRBV5-5, the J call TRBJ2-5; D possibly corresponds to TRBD1 (5 bases). The CDR3 runs to 13 residues. Germline CDR1 and CDR2: SGHKS and YYEKEE (reference sequence). V shed 2 bases and J shed 2 bases, with 7 bases lying between them. CDR3 nucleotide sequence: TGTGCCAGCAGCTTCAGGGCACAAGAGACCCAGTACTTC. Translating gives CASSFRAQETQYF.

This clone was recorded once. CDR3 bases: TGTGCCAGCAGCTCGCCGGGAGGGGGCCCGGGTGGCTACACCTTC. Translating it yields CASSSPGGGPGGYTF. V gene TRBV6-2 or TRBV6-3 combines with J gene TRBJ1-2; 7 bases are a match to TRBD1. The CDR3 loop spans 15 amino acids. Germline V gene sequence: CDR1 MNHEY, CDR2 SVGEGT. V was pared by 6 bases and J by 7 bases, with 14 bases of the junction left unmatched.

V and J are TRBV21-1 and TRBJ2-7; TRBD1 was called by the table and not checked on the DNA. TRBV21-1 is marked as a pseudogene. The CDR3 length is 17 residues. DNA for the CDR3: TGTGCCAGCAGCAAAGAGTATGGGACAGCGACCTCCTACGAGCAGTACTTC. It encodes CASSKEYGTATSYEQYF.

The gene calls are TRBV29-1 and TRBJ2-3, with TRBD1 as a possible D gene (6 bases). The length of the CDR3 is 14 residues. CDR1 SQVTM and CDR2 ANQGSEA come from the germline V gene. The V end lost 5 bases, the J end lost 1 base, and 13 bases lay between the germline ends. The CDR3 reads CSVSGRQGTDTQYF. CDR3 in DNA: TGCAGCGTTTCGGGCCGACAGGGCACAGATACGCAGTATTTT.

This chain joins TRBV19 and TRBJ1-3, with D possibly matching TRBD1 (5 bases). Germline loops: CDR1 LNHDA, CDR2 SQIVND (reference sequence). The CDR3 is made up of 15 amino acids. Trimming took off 6 bases at V and 0 bases at J, with 12 bases between the two ends. The CDR3 bases are TGTGCCAGTAGCCCTCCAGGGTCCTCTGGAAACACCATATATTTT. Its translation is CASSPPGSSGNTIYF.

The rearrangement joins TRBV7-8 to TRBJ1-3; no clear D gene. This CDR3 has 15 amino acids. Germline V gives CDR1 SGHVS, CDR2 FQNEAQ. Trimming took off 2 bases at V and 2 bases at J, with 10 bases between the two ends. Here the CDR3 DNA reads TGTGCCAGCAGCTTACGCCAATCAGCTGGAAACACCATATATTTT. It yields the protein CASSLRQSAGNTIYF.

This rearrangement joins TRBV6-2 or TRBV6-3 to TRBJ2-5; D unresolved. V gave up 3 bases and J gave up 5 bases, with 13 bases separating them. The CDR3 contains 14 residues. CDR1 is MNHEY, CDR2 SVGEGT, per germline. CDR3 sequence (DNA): TGTGCCAGCAGTTATGGTCCCAGGCAGGAGACCCAGTACTTC. Protein: CASSYGPRQETQYF.

The chain has TRBV6-4 and TRBJ2-3; 9 nucleotides match TRBD2. Losses at the gene ends were 5 bases for V and 1 base for J; bases not matched to a gene: 7. CDR3 length equals 16 residues. Germline CDR1 is MRHNA and CDR2 is SNTAGT. CDR3 protein: CASSPRTSVRTDTQYF. CDR3 nucleotide sequence: TGTGCCAGCAGTCCGCGGACTAGCGTCCGCACAGATACGCAGTATTTT.

This chain joins TRBV3-1 (or the pseudogene TRBV3-2) and TRBJ1-1; no clear D gene. Germline lookup yields CDR1 LGHDT and CDR2 YNNKEL (reference sequence). V was pared by 10 bases and J by 0 bases, with 12 bases between. The CDR3 extends over 13 amino acids. CDR3 amino acids: CATSSAVNTEAFF. The CDR3 DNA reads TGTGCCACTTCCTCGGCGGTGAACACTGAAGCTTTCTTT.

The CDR3 coding sequence is TGTGCCAGCAGCCCTCTCGGCAGGGTGAAAGCCGGGGAGCTGTTTTTT. Residues: CASSPLGRVKAGELFF. V and J are TRBV28 and TRBJ2-2, with D perhaps matching TRBD1 (5 bases). Trimming pared 6 bases from V and 6 bases from J, leaving 20 bases between. CDR1 and CDR2 (germline): MDHEN, SYDVKM. This CDR3 is built from 16 residues.

The chain has TRBV9 and TRBJ2-5; maybe TRBD2 (5 bases). The V gene's germline CDR1 is SGDLS and CDR2 YYNGEE. This CDR3 has 15 residues. Deletions cut 1 base from V and 4 bases from J, with 14 bases between. The CDR3 sequence: CASSVKAGGRETQYF. The CDR3 DNA is TGTGCCAGCAGCGTAAAGGCGGGCGGACGAGAGACCCAGTACTTC.

The chain employs TRBV5-1 and TRBJ1-3; D might be TRBD1 (5 bases). CDR3 size: 15 residues. V was shortened by 4 bases and J by 0 bases, with 11 bases between the two germline ends. Per germline, CDR1 SGHRS and CDR2 YFSETQ. CDR3 sequence reads: CASSVGLNSGNTIYF. The CDR3, as DNA: TGCGCCAGCAGCGTGGGGCTCAACTCTGGAAACACCATATATTTT.